The sequence of this T cell receptor beta chain was determined in a study of CD8 T cells in ankylosing spondylitis (dated by TCRdb to the late 2010s). Concerning the study at large: The study set out to find disease-linked TCR variants by profiling T cell receptor beta repertoires in ankylosing spondylitis patients and healthy donors. In total, the full study cohort was made up of some 110 healthy donors and about two dozen ankylosing spondylitis patients. Peripheral blood was sampled, and synovial fluid was also collected from ankylosing spondylitis patients. Here is what the overall study found, with its caveats: Some motif variants were previously reported in synovial fluid and blood of reactive arthritis patients, suggesting common disease-initiation mechanisms. The disease-linked clones were reported as significantly enriched in matched synovial fluid samples from ankylosing spondylitis patients. A CD8+ phenotype was shown by the disease-linked clones, which were found at relatively low frequencies in peripheral blood. Blood from ankylosing spondylitis patients appeared to be characterized by a TCR beta motif made up of under ten highly homologous amino acid variants.

This clonotype has at least ten counts. Its target antigen remains unknown. Base quality data are lacking; no much larger clone is found one base away. TCRdb shows the sequencer as Illumina HiSeq 2500. Quantitative 5'-RACE with molecular barcodes was the method used to prepare the TCR beta libraries. In the paper's pipeline: Disease-linked TCR variants were identified with a new computational method built on a probabilistic model of VDJ rearrangement. TCRdb handled the public reads itself, with Q25 trimming in fastp and clone calling in MiXCR, and kept productive beta chains. Every CDR3 protein is listed once, alongside the most common genes and DNA of its rows. These V and J calls originate from TCRdb's pipeline instead of the authors' own analysis. This sample comprises about 130,000 distinct CDR3 sequences, roughly 6.6% of them detected only once. The top ten constitute more than 9% of the sample.

The CDR3 holds 12 amino acids from the cysteine to the phenylalanine. CDR3 DNA is the only sequence kept; it has 36 bases, read in frame from the first base. V lost 0 bases and J lost 3 bases; the stretch between them is 3 bases long. CDR1 and CDR2, per the germline V gene, are SGHRS and YFSETQ. This TCR was recovered from a male donor with ankylosing spondylitis or in good health (not recorded which). Recombination connected TRBV5-1 to TRBJ1-1, with the D segment identity uncertain. Input material: blood, either unsorted or a sorted T cell fraction (not recorded which). The CDR3 in this case is CASSLDYTEAFF. The base sequence is TGCGCCAGCAGCTTGGATTACACTGAAGCTTTCTTT.